Shown below are 20 T cell receptor beta chains from a single sample sequenced in a study of blood T cell repertoires in COVID-19. Data came from immunoSEQ multiplex PCR; TCRdb stores just in-frame clones and leaves some out. The table has around 270,000 clones, 87% seen once. The source material was peripheral blood. These receptor sequences come from a woman in her forties or fifties with acute or convalescent COVID-19.

The chain combines TRBV28 with TRBJ1-2; 8 bases align to TRBD1. Germline trimming cut 2 bases from V and 2 bases from J; bases unmatched to any gene: 13. CDR3 length: 18 amino acids. Germline assignment: CDR1 MDHEN and CDR2 SYDVKM. CDR3 DNA sequence: TGTGCCAGCAGTTTAGGTCTGGCAGGGGGCTGGGGGAACTATGGCTACACCTTC. Amino acids: CASSLGLAGGWGNYGYTF.

This sequence joins TRBV9 and TRBJ2-3, with 7 positions matching TRBD1. After removal of 3 bases from V and 2 bases from J, the junction contained 15 bases not matched to a gene. This CDR3 region has 18 residues. Germline loops: CDR1 SGDLS, CDR2 YYNGEE. The chain's CDR3 is CASSAPLSRGSSTDTQYF. The DNA of the CDR3 is TGTGCCAGCAGCGCCCCCCTCAGCAGGGGGTCCTCCACAGATACGCAGTATTTT.

This chain links TRBV5-1 with TRBJ2-7; 13 positions match TRBD2. The CDR3 extends over 16 amino acids. With V trimmed by 4 bases and J by 9 bases, 13 bases remained unmatched. Per the germline V gene, CDR1 is SGHRS and CDR2 is YFSETQ. The chain's CDR3 is CASSQAGLAGVSAQYF. In DNA, the CDR3 is TGCGCCAGCAGCCAAGCCGGACTAGCGGGAGTTTCGGCGCAGTACTTC.

This chain joins TRBV27 and TRBJ2-1; possible D gene TRBD2, 6 bases. V lost 8 bases, J lost 0 bases, and 8 bases lay in between. CDR3 length: 13 residues. Per germline, CDR1 MNHEY and CDR2 SMNVEV (reference sequence). CDR3 residues: CASGTLSYNEQFF. CDR3 in DNA: TGTGCCAGCGGGACTCTCTCCTACAATGAGCAGTTCTTC.

Comments on this clone: The sample contains more than one DNA sequence encoding this CDR3. The V call is TRBV29-1, the J call TRBJ2-5, with TRBD1 as a possible D gene (6 bases). Trimming shortened V by 5 bases and J by 1 base, and 8 bases separated the two germline ends. This CDR3 comprises 12 residues. Germline V gives CDR1 SQVTM, CDR2 ANQGSEA. CDR3: CSVLTGQETQYF. DNA of the CDR3: TGCAGCGTTTTGACAGGCCAAGAGACCCAGTACTTC.

V gene TRBV7-3 combines with J gene TRBJ2-1, with D perhaps TRBD2 (5 bases). Germline values: CDR1 SGHTA, CDR2 FQGTGA. Trimming removed 8 bases from V and 7 bases from J, with 15 bases in between. This CDR3 contains 13 residues. The DNA for the CDR3 is TGTGCCAGCGGTCCCGGAGGCTATAATGAGCAGTTCTTC. Protein: CASGPGGYNEQFF.

This clone showed up just once. The chain joins TRBV5-1 to TRBJ1-3; perhaps TRBD1 as D (5 bases). CDR1 and CDR2 from the germline V gene are SGHRS and YFSETQ. The CDR3 is made up of 14 amino acids. The V end lost 0 bases, the J end lost 4 bases, and 8 bases lay between the germline ends. The CDR3: CASSLASGGNTIYF. The CDR3 coding sequence is TGCGCCAGCAGCTTGGCCTCAGGGGGAAACACCATATATTTT.

The V and J genes are TRBV19 and TRBJ1-5; D perhaps matches TRBD1 (5 bases). Germline V gene data show CDR1 as LNHDA and CDR2 as SQIVND (reference sequence). With 2 bases removed from V and 5 bases from J, the gap between germline ends came to 7 bases. CDR3 length equals 13 residues. The DNA for the CDR3 is TGTGCCAGTAGTATACAGGGCCATCAGCCCCAGCATTTT. Protein product: CASSIQGHQPQHF.

The chain's CDR3 is CASSPTAGGYGYTF. The CDR3 DNA reads TGTGCCAGCAGTCCAACCGCGGGTGGGTATGGCTACACCTTC. The chain recombines TRBV6-5 with TRBJ1-2; no firm D call. V lost 5 bases and J 5 bases, leaving 15 bases between the germline ends. Germline CDR1 reads MNHEY; CDR2 reads SVGAGI. The CDR3 is 14 amino acids.

To note about this clone: A junction boundary mismatches the germline segment, possibly from a read error. CDR3 DNA sequence: TGTGCCTTGTTAGGGGGCCTGGGCTATCACTTC. It encodes CALLGGLGYHF. V usage is TRBV30 and J usage is TRBJ2-7, with 7 bases matching TRBD1. This CDR3 has 11 amino acids. Germline V gene data show CDR1 as GTSNPN and CDR2 as SVGIG (reference sequence).

J is TRBJ2-3 and V is TRBV14; 10 bases match TRBD1. V dropped 1 base and J dropped 7; count of bases not matched to a gene: 11. The CDR3 extends over 17 amino acids. From germline, CDR1 is SGHDN and CDR2 FVKESK. The CDR3 here is CASSQAWGTGDYYTQYF. The CDR3 DNA is TGTGCCAGCAGCCAAGCATGGGGGACAGGGGACTACTATACGCAGTATTTT.

The chain joins TRBV18 to TRBJ2-7; 9 bases match TRBD2. This CDR3 spans 14 amino acids. Germline V lookup: CDR1 KGHSH, CDR2 LQKENI. Trimming took 3 bases from V and 4 from J; bases not matched to a gene: 4. The CDR3 coding sequence is TGTGCCAGCTCACCCGTAGCGGGAGCTTACGAGCAGTACTTC. Encoded protein: CASSPVAGAYEQYF.

The V and J genes are TRBV5-1 and TRBJ1-2; D possibly corresponds to TRBD1 (5 bases). The CDR3 is 15 residues long. V lost 4 bases and J 4 bases, leaving 17 bases between the germline ends. The germline V gene has CDR1 SGHRS and CDR2 YFSETQ. The CDR3 protein is CASSPDTDPSYGYTF. Written as DNA, the CDR3 is TGCGCCAGCAGCCCGGACACGGATCCAAGCTATGGCTACACCTTC.

The V and J genes are TRBV15 and TRBJ1-2, with D possibly TRBD1 on 6 matching bases. V was trimmed by 0 bases and J by 4 bases, leaving 9 bases between them. This CDR3 region has 14 residues. CDR1 is LNHNV, CDR2 YYDKDF, per germline (reference sequence). CDR3 nucleotides: TGTGCCACCAGCAGAGATGGCAGGGGCTATGGCTACACCTTC. It yields the protein CATSRDGRGYGYTF.

The gene calls are TRBV29-1 and TRBJ2-2; 9 bases are shared with TRBD1. CDR1 and CDR2 (germline): SQVTM, ANQGSEA. The CDR3 spans 14 residues. V lost 3 bases to trimming and J lost 7 bases; unmatched junction nucleotides: 6. The CDR3, as DNA: TGCAGCGTTGAGGGGACAGGGTGGAACGGGGAGCTGTTTTTT. Encoded protein: CSVEGTGWNGELFF.

J is TRBJ2-6 and V is TRBV27; 8 positions agree with TRBD1. The CDR3 totals 19 residues. Germline V gene data show CDR1 as MNHEY and CDR2 as SMNVEV (reference sequence). The V and J ends lost 5 bases and 1 base, in that order; junction bases with no gene match: 13. CDR3 sequence (DNA): TGTGCCAGCAGTACCTACAGGGGGAGGACCATTTCTGGGGCCAACGTCCTGACTTTC. Translation: CASSTYRGRTISGANVLTF.

This clone was seen just once. The CDR3: CASSSSGDTQYF. Written as DNA, the CDR3 is TGTGCCAGCAGCTCTAGCGGAGATACGCAGTATTTT. This rearrangement joins TRBV7-2 to TRBJ2-3; 7 bases fit TRBD2. The trim removed 4 bases at V and 5 bases at J, leaving 0 bases unmatched. CDR3 length: 12 amino acids. Germline V lookup: CDR1 SGHTA, CDR2 FQGNSA.

The CDR3 sequence: CASSLGGLAGGEQFF. CDR3 coding DNA: TGTGCCAGCAGCTTAGGAGGGCTAGCGGGAGGTGAGCAGTTCTTC. This chain connects TRBV7-3 to TRBJ2-1, with 11 bases aligning to TRBD2. After removal of 2 bases from V and 9 bases from J, the junction contained 6 bases not matched to a gene. CDR1 and CDR2 from the germline V gene are SGHTA and FQGTGA. This CDR3 region has 15 residues.

About this clone: Other DNA sequences in the sample encode the same CDR3. The chain's CDR3 is CASSGQGYEQYF. The CDR3 coding sequence is TGTGCCAGCAGTGGTCAGGGATACGAGCAGTACTTC. The chain links TRBV2 to TRBJ2-7; D perhaps matches TRBD1 (5 bases). The germline V gene has CDR1 SNHLY and CDR2 FYNNEI. The CDR3 covers 12 residues. The V end was cut by 4 bases, the J end by 4 bases, with 8 bases between.

This chain connects TRBV3-1 (or the pseudogene TRBV3-2) to TRBJ2-4, with a weak D call TRBD1 (5 bases). Germline V lookup: CDR1 LGHDT, CDR2 YNNKEL (reference sequence). The CDR3 has 15 amino acids. V was pared by 1 base and J by 8 bases, with 15 bases between. The CDR3 sequence is CASSQVPREGDIQYF. CDR3 coding DNA: TGTGCCAGCAGCCAAGTCCCCAGGGAAGGAGACATTCAGTACTTC.